Listed below are T cell receptor beta chains from one sample, sequenced in a study of blood T cell repertoires in COVID-19. Sequencing was performed with immunoSEQ multiplex PCR; in TCRdb, only in-frame clones are kept and a portion is missing. The table lists hundreds of thousands of clones, about 90% of them singletons. Material for sequencing was peripheral blood. The receptors stem from a woman under 30 who had recovered from COVID-19. The CDR3 runs from the conserved cysteine through the conserved F or W. Fields, in order: clone size, D gene, J gene, V gene, CDR3 protein, CDR3 DNA. A D gene is named only where the DNA matches it firmly. The size field is filled for only some rows; it gives once, few, many or a size class.

clone size: -
D gene: -
J gene: TRBJ2-1
V gene: TRBV21-1
CDR3 protein: CASSKRGRARTSGTNEQFF
CDR3 DNA: TGTGCCAGCAGCAAAAGAGGCAGGGCTCGGACTAGCGGGACTAATGAGCAGTTCTTC

clone size: once
D gene: TRBD2
J gene: TRBJ2-2
V gene: TRBV7-7
CDR3 protein: CASSYLSGTANTGELFF
CDR3 DNA: TGTGCCAGCAGCTATCTGAGCGGGACCGCGAACACCGGGGAGCTGTTTTTT

clone size: -
D gene: TRBD1
J gene: TRBJ2-1
V gene: TRBV7-8
CDR3 protein: CASSLSRGLRSYNEQFF
CDR3 DNA: TGTGCCAGCAGCTTAAGCAGGGGGCTACGCTCCTACAATGAGCAGTTCTTC

clone size: -
D gene: -
J gene: TRBJ1-2
V gene: TRBV7-2
CDR3 protein: CASSLAHRTNYGYTF
CDR3 DNA: TGTGCCAGCAGCTTAGCGCACAGAACTAACTATGGCTACACCTTC

clone size: -
D gene: -
J gene: TRBJ1-1
V gene: TRBV5-8
CDR3 protein: CASSFEGGNTEAFF
CDR3 DNA: TGTGCCAGCAGCTTTGAGGGAGGGAACACTGAAGCTTTCTTT

clone size: -
D gene: -
J gene: TRBJ2-1
V gene: TRBV18
CDR3 protein: CASSDQGYGYNEQFF
CDR3 DNA: TGTGCCAGCTCAGACCAGGGATACGGTTACAATGAGCAGTTCTTC

clone size: -
D gene: TRBD2
J gene: TRBJ2-2
V gene: TRBV7-2
CDR3 protein: CASRIGLAGELFF
CDR3 DNA: TGTGCCAGCAGGATCGGACTAGCGGGGGAGCTGTTTTTT

clone size: -
D gene: -
J gene: TRBJ1-2
V gene: TRBV27
CDR3 protein: CASSFRGGDTAYGYTF
CDR3 DNA: TGTGCCAGCAGTTTCCGCGGGGGGGACACGGCCTATGGCTACACCTTC

clone size: -
D gene: -
J gene: TRBJ1-2
V gene: TRBV13
CDR3 protein: CASSLGQGYLDYGYTF
CDR3 DNA: TGTGCCAGCAGCTTAGGGCAGGGGTATCTGGACTATGGCTACACCTTC

clone size: -
D gene: -
J gene: TRBJ1-4
V gene: TRBV5-1
CDR3 protein: CASSSTGGGSEKLFF
CDR3 DNA: TGCGCCAGCAGCTCCACCGGGGGAGGAAGTGAAAAACTGTTTTTT

clone size: -
D gene: TRBD1
J gene: TRBJ1-3
V gene: TRBV27
CDR3 protein: CASSPLVGQDISGNTIYF
CDR3 DNA: TGTGCCAGCAGTCCCCTCGTTGGACAGGATATATCTGGAAACACCATATATTTT

clone size: -
D gene: -
J gene: TRBJ1-4
V gene: TRBV5-5
CDR3 protein: CASSLLAGAIATNEKLFF
CDR3 DNA: TGTGCCAGCAGCTTGTTGGCAGGGGCGATCGCAACTAATGAAAAACTGTTTTTT

clone size: once
D gene: TRBD1
J gene: TRBJ1-2
V gene: TRBV7-2
CDR3 protein: CASSSRQGWYGYTF
CDR3 DNA: TGTGCCAGCAGCTCCAGACAGGGGTGGTATGGCTACACCTTC

clone size: -
D gene: TRBD2
J gene: TRBJ2-2
V gene: TRBV7-2
CDR3 protein: CASSLGLAVELFF
CDR3 DNA: TGTGCCAGCAGCCTGGGACTAGCGGTAGAGCTGTTTTTT

clone size: -
D gene: -
J gene: TRBJ2-1
V gene: TRBV6-2/TRBV6-3
CDR3 protein: CASSIWQYNEQFF
CDR3 DNA: TGTGCCAGCAGCATCTGGCAGTACAATGAGCAGTTCTTC

clone size: -
D gene: TRBD2
J gene: TRBJ2-5
V gene: TRBV7-9
CDR3 protein: CASSSPAGRETQYF
CDR3 DNA: TGTGCCAGCAGCTCCCCAGCGGGAAGAGAGACCCAGTACTTC

clone size: -
D gene: -
J gene: TRBJ2-1
V gene: TRBV27
CDR3 protein: CASSWRLNNEQFF
CDR3 DNA: TGTGCCAGCAGTTGGCGACTTAACAATGAGCAGTTCTTC

clone size: once
D gene: TRBD1
J gene: TRBJ1-4
V gene: TRBV19
CDR3 protein: CASSGTGVEKLFF
CDR3 DNA: TGTGCCAGTAGTGGGACAGGGGTTGAAAAACTGTTTTTT

clone size: -
D gene: -
J gene: TRBJ1-1
V gene: TRBV5-4
CDR3 protein: CASSLGFRGAQMNTEAFF
CDR3 DNA: TGTGCCAGCAGCTTGGGTTTCCGGGGGGCCCAAATGAACACTGAAGCTTTCTTT

clone size: -
D gene: TRBD2
J gene: TRBJ2-1
V gene: TRBV5-1
CDR3 protein: CASSLVQGSTSGYYNEQFF
CDR3 DNA: TGCGCCAGCAGCTTGGTTCAGGGTTCGACTAGCGGGTATTACAATGAGCAGTTCTTC

clone size: -
D gene: TRBD2
J gene: TRBJ2-5
V gene: TRBV10-3
CDR3 protein: CAISEGLAGGAETQYF
CDR3 DNA: TGTGCCATCAGTGAGGGACTAGCGGGAGGGGCAGAGACCCAGTACTTC

clone size: -
D gene: TRBD1
J gene: TRBJ1-1
V gene: TRBV30
CDR3 protein: CAWTQGVPEAFF
CDR3 DNA: TGTGCCTGGACACAGGGGGTGCCTGAAGCTTTCTTT

clone size: -
D gene: TRBD2
J gene: TRBJ2-3
V gene: TRBV30
CDR3 protein: CAWRLAGGADTQYF
CDR3 DNA: TGTGCCTGGAGACTAGCGGGAGGGGCAGATACGCAGTATTTT

clone size: -
D gene: TRBD1
J gene: TRBJ1-1
V gene: TRBV19
CDR3 protein: CASRNDRGRYTEAFF
CDR3 DNA: TGTGCCAGCCGAAATGACAGGGGAAGGTACACTGAAGCTTTCTTT

clone size: -
D gene: TRBD1
J gene: TRBJ2-1
V gene: TRBV19
CDR3 protein: CASSPSRQGAVASYNEQFF
CDR3 DNA: TGTGCCAGTAGTCCCTCCCGACAGGGGGCCGTCGCCTCCTACAATGAGCAGTTCTTC

clone size: -
D gene: -
J gene: TRBJ2-5
V gene: TRBV29-1
CDR3 protein: CSVLRETQYF
CDR3 DNA: TGCAGCGTTCTCAGAGAGACCCAGTACTTC

clone size: -
D gene: TRBD2
J gene: TRBJ2-2
V gene: TRBV7-6
CDR3 protein: CASSLLKMGLVAGELFF
CDR3 DNA: TGTGCCAGCAGCTTACTAAAGATGGGACTAGTGGCCGGGGAGCTGTTTTTT

clone size: -
D gene: -
J gene: TRBJ2-1
V gene: TRBV7-9
CDR3 protein: CASSLALGGSRSNEQFF
CDR3 DNA: TGTGCCAGCAGCTTAGCGCTAGGTGGGAGTAGGAGTAATGAGCAGTTCTTC

clone size: -
D gene: -
J gene: TRBJ1-2
V gene: TRBV9
CDR3 protein: CASSVGAVNYGYTF
CDR3 DNA: TGTGCCAGCAGCGTAGGGGCAGTTAACTATGGCTACACCTTC

clone size: -
D gene: TRBD1
J gene: TRBJ2-1
V gene: TRBV2
CDR3 protein: CASRAFRTGVPSSSYNEQFF
CDR3 DNA: TGTGCCAGCAGGGCCTTTAGGACAGGGGTTCCTTCGAGCTCCTACAATGAGCAGTTCTTC

clone size: -
D gene: -
J gene: TRBJ2-3
V gene: TRBV10-2
CDR3 protein: CASRPRGMAGLTDTQYF
CDR3 DNA: TGCGCCAGCAGGCCCCGCGGAATGGCGGGACTCACAGATACGCAGTATTTT

clone size: -
D gene: TRBD2
J gene: TRBJ2-3
V gene: TRBV7-9
CDR3 protein: CASSRTRGAGSQAEDTQYF
CDR3 DNA: TGTGCCAGCAGCCGGACTAGAGGAGCGGGATCCCAAGCGGAAGATACGCAGTATTTT

clone size: -
D gene: TRBD1
J gene: TRBJ1-2
V gene: TRBV19
CDR3 protein: CASSPGTGSYGYTF
CDR3 DNA: TGTGCCAGTAGTCCCGGGACAGGGAGCTATGGCTACACCTTC

clone size: -
D gene: TRBD2
J gene: TRBJ2-5
V gene: TRBV10-3
CDR3 protein: CAISVGLAGGQETQYF
CDR3 DNA: TGTGCCATCAGTGTGGGGCTAGCGGGAGGACAAGAGACCCAGTACTTC

clone size: -
D gene: TRBD1
J gene: TRBJ2-2
V gene: TRBV24-1
CDR3 protein: CATSDSSGTGDTGELFF
CDR3 DNA: TGTGCCACCAGTGATTCATCCGGGACAGGGGACACCGGGGAGCTGTTTTTT

clone size: -
D gene: TRBD2
J gene: TRBJ2-1
V gene: TRBV28
CDR3 protein: CASSGLADNEQFF
CDR3 DNA: TGTGCCAGCTCGGGACTAGCGGACAATGAGCAGTTCTTC

clone size: -
D gene: -
J gene: TRBJ1-6
V gene: TRBV7-9
CDR3 protein: CASSLNRVAHSPLHF
CDR3 DNA: TGTGCCAGCAGCCTGAACCGGGTGGCCCATTCACCCCTCCACTTT

clone size: -
D gene: TRBD1
J gene: TRBJ1-5
V gene: TRBV12-3/TRBV12-4
CDR3 protein: CASSPDRDQPQHF
CDR3 DNA: TGTGCCAGCAGTCCCGACAGGGATCAGCCCCAGCATTTT

clone size: -
D gene: -
J gene: TRBJ1-1
V gene: TRBV2
CDR3 protein: CASYEGNTEAFF
CDR3 DNA: TGTGCCAGCTACGAGGGGAACACTGAAGCTTTCTTT

clone size: -
D gene: -
J gene: TRBJ1-2
V gene: TRBV6-2/TRBV6-3
CDR3 protein: CASSTFPTGTYGYTF
CDR3 DNA: TGTGCCAGCAGTACATTCCCCACAGGGACCTATGGCTACACCTTC

clone size: -
D gene: TRBD2
J gene: TRBJ2-1
V gene: TRBV11-3
CDR3 protein: CASSLALRLAGGLNEQFF
CDR3 DNA: TGTGCCAGCAGCTTAGCATTACGCTTAGCGGGAGGATTGAATGAGCAGTTCTTC